The 28 T cell receptor beta chains given below trace back to one sample, sequenced in a study of T cells in Graves' hyperthyroidism and ophthalmopathy. Amplification of TCR beta CDR3 regions used RNA as the template. TCR CDR3 regions were first amplified by RT-PCR with HTBI primers. Each CDR3 protein gets one entry after TCRdb re-called the multiplex PCR reads with MiXCR. The sample lists roughly 500,000 distinct CDR3 sequences, about 15% seen once, with around 5.4% in the top ten. The sample was blood. Receptors originate from a woman aged 25 to 45 with Graves' hyperthyroidism that later progressed to Graves' ophthalmopathy.

The table lists this clonotype with many counts. V and J are TRBV7-2 and TRBJ2-3, with no clear D. The germline CDR1 and CDR2 sequences are SGHTA and FQGNSA. The CDR3 loop spans 12 amino acids. Trimming removed 6 bases from V and 6 bases from J, with 10 bases in between. The CDR3 DNA is TGTGCCAGCAGTTCCCCCCCCGATACGCAGTATTTT. Encoded protein: CASSSPPDTQYF.

In this sample, this clonotype turned up many times. V gene TRBV28 combines with J gene TRBJ1-2; D ambiguous. Germline CDR1 is MDHEN and CDR2 is SYDVKM. This CDR3 has 13 amino acids. Trimming left V 6 bases short and J 2 bases short, with 10 bases between. CDR3 sequence (DNA): TGTGCCAGCAGGGGGAACGCGAACTATGGCTACACCTTC. Translation: CASRGNANYGYTF.

The chain is built from TRBV10-3 and TRBJ1-2; D unresolved. Per the germline V gene, CDR1 is ENHRY and CDR2 is SYGVKD. The CDR3 loop spans 13 amino acids. Trimming shortened V by 2 bases and J by 4 bases, and 8 bases separated the two germline ends. The CDR3 region is CAISEAERYGYTF. DNA for the CDR3: TGTGCCATCAGTGAGGCGGAACGCTATGGCTACACCTTC.

This clonotype was counted ten times or more. This chain joins TRBV29-1 and TRBJ1-2; no definite D call. V was pared by 1 base and J by 8 bases, with 23 bases between. Germline V gene sequence: CDR1 SQVTM, CDR2 ANQGSEA. This CDR3 region has 16 residues. In DNA, the CDR3 is TGCAGCGTTGAAGTCGGTTTGTATACACGAGCCGGCGGCTACACCTTC. Residues: CSVEVGLYTRAGGYTF.

Note on this clonotype: This clone may be a read error of a much larger clone one base away. The V gene is TRBV3-1, the J gene TRBJ1-1; D not resolved. This CDR3 region has 13 residues. Trimming left V 11 bases short and J 1 base short, with 14 bases between. Germline V gene sequence: CDR1 LGHDT, CDR2 YNNKEL (reference sequence). The CDR3: CARGRRENTEAFF. CDR3 DNA: TGTGCCCGCGGCCGGAGGGAGAACACTGAAGCTTTCTTT.

The chain joins TRBV2 to TRBJ1-5; D is possibly TRBD1 (6 bases). CDR3 length: 15 amino acids. CDR1 is SNHLY, CDR2 FYNNEI, per germline. V lost 6 bases, J lost 8 bases, and 20 bases lay in between. The CDR3 nucleotides are TGTGCCAGCAGACGGGACACCAAGAGGAGGGAGCCCCAGCATTTT. This gives the protein CASRRDTKRREPQHF.

This clonotype occurred many times. V gene TRBV12-3 or TRBV12-4 combines with J gene TRBJ2-1; a weak D match, TRBD2 (6 bases). This CDR3 is 15 amino acids long. The V gene lost 8 bases and the J gene lost 1 base, with 15 bases spanning the gap. CDR3 amino acids: CASRGGINSYNEQFF. The CDR3 DNA reads TGTGCCAGCCGAGGCGGGATCAATTCCTACAATGAGCAGTTCTTC.

V gene TRBV6-1 combines with J gene TRBJ2-6, with 10 bases lining up with TRBD1. This CDR3 is built from 15 residues. The germline V gene encodes CDR1 MNHNS and CDR2 SASEGT. Losses at the gene ends were 5 bases for V and 7 bases for J; bases not matched to a gene: 5. The CDR3 spells CASSTGQGIANVLTF. DNA of the CDR3: TGTGCCAGCAGTACGGGACAGGGGATAGCCAACGTCCTGACTTTC.

This clonotype was picked up many times. This chain uses TRBV20-1 with TRBJ1-2, with D possibly being TRBD1 (5 bases). Germline assignment: CDR1 DFQATT and CDR2 SNEGSKA (reference sequence). This CDR3 has 14 amino acids. The germline V and J ends were trimmed by 6 bases and 10 bases, with 24 bases remaining between them. The DNA for the CDR3 is TGCAGTGCCCCCGGGGCTGTAGCTTACTGGGACTACACCTTC. Protein product: CSAPGAVAYWDYTF.

This clonotype has ten or more counts. This chain joins TRBV10-3 and TRBJ1-5; 10 bases map to TRBD1. The germline gives CDR1 ENHRY, CDR2 SYGVKD. CDR3 length: 14 residues. V lost 8 bases to trimming and J lost 3 bases; unmatched junction nucleotides: 4. CDR3 coding DNA: TGTGCCATCTCCGGGACAGGGGACAATCAGCCCCAGCATTTT. This sequence encodes CAISGTGDNQPQHF.

This clonotype was recorded many times. The chain links TRBV25-1 to TRBJ2-7; D is perhaps TRBD2 (5 bases). The germline V gene has CDR1 MGHDK and CDR2 SYGVNS. V was cut by 1 base and J by 3 bases, with 7 bases left in between. The CDR3 totals 13 residues. CDR3 sequence reads: CASSEFGSYEQYF. CDR3 DNA sequence: TGTGCCAGCAGTGAATTTGGGAGCTACGAGCAGTACTTC.

The V and J genes are TRBV4-3 and TRBJ2-1; 11 bases line up with TRBD2. Germline lookup yields CDR1 LGHNA and CDR2 YSLEER. This CDR3 has 17 residues. The ends lost 0 bases at V and 4 bases at J; junction bases unmatched: 5. CDR3 protein: CASSQEILAGGYNEQFF. As DNA, the CDR3 is TGCGCCAGCAGCCAAGAGATTCTAGCGGGAGGTTACAATGAGCAGTTCTTC.

In this sample, this clonotype turned up many times. The V and J genes are TRBV6-1 and TRBJ1-2; 12 nucleotides line up with TRBD1. The CDR3 length is 14 residues. V trimming: 8 bases; J trimming: 8 bases; junction bases outside the gene matches: 9. Germline CDR1 and CDR2: MNHNS and SASEGT. The CDR3 DNA reads TGTGCCAGCGGCTCGGGACAGGGGGCGCGGGGCTACACCTTC. Protein sequence: CASGSGQGARGYTF.

In this sample, this clonotype turned up many times. This chain links TRBV27 with TRBJ1-2, with 10 bases lining up with TRBD1. CDR1 MNHEY and CDR2 SMNVEV come from the germline V gene (reference sequence). This CDR3 is 16 amino acids long. The junction had 4 bases not matched to a gene; V was cut back by 0 bases and J by 3 bases. The CDR3 loop is CASSLSETGGYYGYTF. The CDR3, as DNA: TGTGCCAGCAGTTTATCAGAGACAGGGGGCTACTATGGCTACACCTTC.

The gene calls are TRBV6-1 and TRBJ2-7; TRBD2 matches 8 bases. Germline CDR1 and CDR2: MNHNS and SASEGT. There are 13 residues in the CDR3. J gave up 6 bases and V 6 bases, and 7 bases lay outside the gene matches. The chain's CDR3 is CASRSSGRGEQYF. CDR3 DNA sequence: TGTGCCAGCAGGTCGAGCGGGAGAGGCGAGCAGTACTTC.

This clonotype came up a few times. The chain is built from TRBV3-1 and TRBJ1-1, with a weak D call TRBD1 (5 bases). The CDR3 contains 15 residues. CDR1 is LGHDT and CDR2 is YNNKEL in the germline V gene (reference sequence). Trimming pared 7 bases from V and 1 base from J, leaving 16 bases between. CDR3 in DNA: TGTGCCAGCAACCCCAAATCAGGGCCGAACACTGAAGCTTTCTTT. Translating it yields CASNPKSGPNTEAFF.

This clonotype was recorded many times. The rearrangement links TRBV5-1 to TRBJ2-3; TRBD2 agrees at 9 bases. V gave up 4 bases and J gave up 0 bases; unmatched junction bases: 9. The CDR3 extends over 17 amino acids. Germline CDR1 and CDR2: SGHRS and YFSETQ. The CDR3 nucleotides are TGCGCCAGCAGCACCATCCCCGGGACTAGCAGCACAGATACGCAGTATTTT. Translated, it gives CASSTIPGTSSTDTQYF.

This clonotype was seen many times. The J gene is TRBJ1-2, the V gene TRBV28; unclear D gene. From germline, CDR1 is MDHEN and CDR2 SYDVKM. V lost 1 base to trimming and J lost 7 bases, with 10 bases between them. The CDR3 is made up of 13 amino acids. CDR3 sequence reads: CASSLSSYGGYTF. CDR3 bases: TGTGCCAGCAGTTTATCAAGTTACGGTGGCTACACCTTC.

In this sample, this clonotype turned up many times. The chain carries TRBV20-1 and TRBJ2-5, with TRBD2 matching 12 bases. The CDR3 is 15 residues long. CDR1 is DFQATT, CDR2 SNEGSKA, per germline (reference sequence). Germline trimming cut 0 bases from V and 5 bases from J; bases unmatched to any gene: 4. The CDR3 sequence: CSARDASGREETQYF. The CDR3 coding sequence is TGCAGTGCTAGAGATGCTAGCGGGAGGGAGGAGACCCAGTACTTC.

The table lists this clonotype with many counts. The J gene is TRBJ1-2, the V gene TRBV27; D perhaps matches TRBD1 (6 bases). The CDR3 is 17 amino acids. CDR1 is MNHEY and CDR2 is SMNVEV in the germline V gene (reference sequence). The ends were cut back, 3 bases at V and 7 bases at J, with 24 bases in the middle. The CDR3: CASSFLELGGASSGYTF. DNA of the CDR3: TGTGCCAGCAGTTTTCTGGAGTTGGGGGGGGCTTCGAGTGGCTACACCTTC.

This clonotype was detected many times. V is TRBV12-5 and J is TRBJ2-7; D possibly corresponds to TRBD1 (5 bases). In germline, CDR1 is LGHNT, CDR2 FRNRAP. V lost 6 bases and J 0 bases, leaving 15 bases between the germline ends. The CDR3 length is 15 residues. The CDR3 region has the DNA TGTGCTAGTGGAGTAGGGGTTATTTCCTCCTACGAGCAGTACTTC. This encodes CASGVGVISSYEQYF.

This clonotype was seen just once. A much larger clone lies a single base off, so this may be a read error. The V and J genes are TRBV3-1 and TRBJ1-4; D is ambiguous. The CDR3 has 15 residues. The V gene's germline CDR1 is LGHDT and CDR2 YNNKEL (reference sequence). CDR3 residues: CASSEDPNADEKLSF. The CDR3 DNA is TGTGCCAGCAGCGAAGATCCGAATGCGGACGAAAAACTGTCTTTT.

This clonotype was picked up many times. The gene calls are TRBV7-6 and TRBJ2-1; TRBD2 is a possible D gene (5 bases). The V end lost 3 bases, the J end lost 5 bases, and 14 bases lay between the germline ends. CDR1 is SGHVS, CDR2 FNYEAQ, per germline. This CDR3 region has 15 residues. The CDR3 is CASSFSGSMDNEQFF. The DNA for the CDR3 is TGTGCCAGCAGCTTTAGTGGGAGCATGGACAATGAGCAGTTCTTC.

Details on this clonotype: Being one base from a much bigger clone, this may be a read error. V and J are TRBV29-1 and TRBJ2-7, with TRBD1 identical over 8 bases. The CDR3 is made up of 14 amino acids. The V gene's germline CDR1 is SQVTM and CDR2 ANQGSEA. V lost 4 bases, J lost 2 bases, and 7 bases stayed unmatched. The CDR3 DNA is TGCAGCGTTGTACCGGACAGGGCCCCCTACGAGCAGTACTTC. Translation gives CSVVPDRAPYEQYF.

This clonotype was counted ten times or more. This rearrangement joins TRBV10-3 to TRBJ1-5; 9 nucleotides match TRBD1. The CDR3 has 15 amino acids. Germline values: CDR1 ENHRY, CDR2 SYGVKD. The V and J ends lost 4 bases and 6 bases, in that order; junction bases with no gene match: 7. CDR3 DNA sequence: TGTGCCATCAGTGCCGGGACAGGGCGCTCTCAGCCCCAGCATTTT. It translates to CAISAGTGRSQPQHF.

Note on this clonotype: One base away lies a much larger clone, so this may be a sequencing read error. The rearrangement links TRBV20-1 to TRBJ1-1, with 8 positions matching TRBD1. Germline V lookup: CDR1 DFQATT, CDR2 SNEGSKA (reference sequence). The CDR3 runs 14 residues. The DNA of the CDR3 is TGCAGTGTTAGAACGGGACAGGCGAACACTGAAGCTTTCTTT. Protein product: CSVRTGQANTEAFF.

There are a few counts of this clonotype. J is TRBJ2-5 and V is TRBV4-1; tentative D call: TRBD1 (6 bases). The V and J ends lost 3 bases and 2 bases respectively, with 10 bases between them. This CDR3 contains 14 residues. Per germline, CDR1 MGHRA and CDR2 YSYEKL. The CDR3 coding sequence is TGCGCCAGCAGCCACGGAGACAGGCAAGAGACCCAGTACTTC. Amino acids: CASSHGDRQETQYF.

This clonotype was seen many times. The chain combines TRBV28 with TRBJ2-1; the D is unclear. V gave up 3 bases and J gave up 4 bases, with 25 bases separating them. Germline V gene data show CDR1 as MDHEN and CDR2 as SYDVKM. There are 19 residues in the CDR3. CDR3 sequence: CASSLTPVHIRSLYNEQFF. The CDR3 bases are TGTGCCAGCAGTTTGACCCCCGTCCACATCAGATCTCTTTACAATGAGCAGTTCTTC.